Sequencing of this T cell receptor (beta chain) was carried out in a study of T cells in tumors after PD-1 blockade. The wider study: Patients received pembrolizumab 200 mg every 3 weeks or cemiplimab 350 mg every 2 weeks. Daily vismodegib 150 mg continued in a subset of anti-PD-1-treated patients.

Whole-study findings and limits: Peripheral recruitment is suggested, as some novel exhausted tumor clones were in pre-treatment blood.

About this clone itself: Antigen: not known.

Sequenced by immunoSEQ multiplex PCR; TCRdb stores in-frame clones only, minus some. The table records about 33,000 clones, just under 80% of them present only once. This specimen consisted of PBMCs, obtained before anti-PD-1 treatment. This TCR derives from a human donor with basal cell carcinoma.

The CDR3 coding sequence is TGTGCCAGCAGCAATAGGCCGTGGGGCTACACCTTC. This gives the protein CASSNRPWGYTF. V gene TRBV21-1 combines with J gene TRBJ1-2. TRBV21-1 is a pseudogene segment. The CDR3 covers 12 residues.